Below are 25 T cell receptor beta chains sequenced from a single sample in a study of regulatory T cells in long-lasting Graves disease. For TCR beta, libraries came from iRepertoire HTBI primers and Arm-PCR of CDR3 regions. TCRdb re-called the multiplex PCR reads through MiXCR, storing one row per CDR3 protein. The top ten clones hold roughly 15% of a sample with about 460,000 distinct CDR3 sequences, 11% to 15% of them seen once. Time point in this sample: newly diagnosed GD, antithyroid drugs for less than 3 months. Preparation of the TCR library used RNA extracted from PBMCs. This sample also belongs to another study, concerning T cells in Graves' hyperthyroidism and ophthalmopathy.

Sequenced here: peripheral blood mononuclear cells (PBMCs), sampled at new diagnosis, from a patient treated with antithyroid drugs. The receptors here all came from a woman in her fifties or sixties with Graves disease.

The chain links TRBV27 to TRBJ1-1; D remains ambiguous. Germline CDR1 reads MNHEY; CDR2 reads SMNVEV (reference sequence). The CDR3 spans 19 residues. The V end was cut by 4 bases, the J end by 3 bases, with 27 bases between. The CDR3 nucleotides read TGTGCCAGCAGTTCCTCATACGGAAACATGAGGAGGCATGACACTGAAGCTTTCTTT. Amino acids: CASSSSYGNMRRHDTEAFF.

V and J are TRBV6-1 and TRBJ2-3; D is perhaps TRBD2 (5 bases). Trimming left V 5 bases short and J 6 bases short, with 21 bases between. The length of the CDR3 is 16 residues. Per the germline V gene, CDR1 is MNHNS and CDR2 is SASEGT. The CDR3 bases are TGTGCCAGCAGTCCATATCCGGGAACCCGCCCCGATACGCAGTATTTT. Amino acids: CASSPYPGTRPDTQYF.

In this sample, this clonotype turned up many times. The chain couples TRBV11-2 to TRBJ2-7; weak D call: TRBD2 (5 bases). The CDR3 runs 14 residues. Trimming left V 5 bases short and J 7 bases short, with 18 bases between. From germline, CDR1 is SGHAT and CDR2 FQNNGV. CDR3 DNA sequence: TGTGCCAGCAGCCAAAGGCGCGCCGAGGGAGAGCAGTACTTC. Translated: CASSQRRAEGEQYF.

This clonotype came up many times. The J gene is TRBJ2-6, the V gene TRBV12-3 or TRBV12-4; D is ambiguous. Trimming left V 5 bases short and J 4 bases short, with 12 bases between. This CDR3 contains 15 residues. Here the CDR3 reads CASSLNSRGANVLTF. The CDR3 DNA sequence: TGTGCCAGCAGTCTTAACTCGAGAGGGGCCAACGTCCTGACTTTC.

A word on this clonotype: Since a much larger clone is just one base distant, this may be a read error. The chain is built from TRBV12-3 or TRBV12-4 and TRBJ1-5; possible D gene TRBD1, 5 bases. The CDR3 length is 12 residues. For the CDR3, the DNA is TGTGCCAGCAAGGGTGGGGGTCAGCCCCGGCATTTT. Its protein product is CASKGGGQPRHF.

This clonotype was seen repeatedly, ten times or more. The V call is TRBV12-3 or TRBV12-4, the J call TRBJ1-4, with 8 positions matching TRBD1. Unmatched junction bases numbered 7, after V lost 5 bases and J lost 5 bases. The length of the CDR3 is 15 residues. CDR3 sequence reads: CASSPPGGWNEKLFF. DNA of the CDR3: TGTGCCAGCAGTCCCCCAGGGGGCTGGAATGAAAAACTGTTTTTT.

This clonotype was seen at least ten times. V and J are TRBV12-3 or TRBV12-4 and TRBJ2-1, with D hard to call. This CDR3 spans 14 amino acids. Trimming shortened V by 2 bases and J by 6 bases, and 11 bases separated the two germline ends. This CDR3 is CASSLTIDINEQFF. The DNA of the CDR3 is TGTGCCAGCAGTTTAACGATAGATATCAATGAGCAGTTCTTC.

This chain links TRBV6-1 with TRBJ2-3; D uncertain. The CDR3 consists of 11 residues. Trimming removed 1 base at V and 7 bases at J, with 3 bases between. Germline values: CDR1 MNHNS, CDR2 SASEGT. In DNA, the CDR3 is TGTGCCAGCAGTGAAGGGTATACGCAGTATTTT. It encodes CASSEGYTQYF.

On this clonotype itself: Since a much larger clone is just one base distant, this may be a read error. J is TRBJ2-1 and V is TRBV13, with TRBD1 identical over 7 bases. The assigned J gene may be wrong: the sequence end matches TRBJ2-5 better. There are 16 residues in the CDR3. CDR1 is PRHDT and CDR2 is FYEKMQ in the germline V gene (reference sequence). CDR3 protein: CASSFYRGPTEEAQYF. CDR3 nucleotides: TGTGCCAGCAGCTTTTACAGGGGCCCTACCGAAGAGGCCCAGTACTTC.

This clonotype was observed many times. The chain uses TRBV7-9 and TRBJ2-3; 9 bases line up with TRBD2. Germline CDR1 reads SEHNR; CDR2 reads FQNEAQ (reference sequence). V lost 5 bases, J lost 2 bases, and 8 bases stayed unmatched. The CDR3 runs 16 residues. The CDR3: CASSPRLAAYTDTQYF. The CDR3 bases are TGTGCCAGCAGCCCCAGACTAGCGGCGTACACAGATACGCAGTATTTT.

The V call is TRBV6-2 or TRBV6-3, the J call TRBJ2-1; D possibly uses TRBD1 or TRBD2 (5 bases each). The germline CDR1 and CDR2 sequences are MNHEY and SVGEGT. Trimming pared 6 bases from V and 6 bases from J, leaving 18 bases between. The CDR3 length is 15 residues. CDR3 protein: CASSTGTSVANEQFF. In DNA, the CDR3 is TGTGCCAGCAGCACCGGGACCTCGGTAGCCAATGAGCAGTTCTTC.

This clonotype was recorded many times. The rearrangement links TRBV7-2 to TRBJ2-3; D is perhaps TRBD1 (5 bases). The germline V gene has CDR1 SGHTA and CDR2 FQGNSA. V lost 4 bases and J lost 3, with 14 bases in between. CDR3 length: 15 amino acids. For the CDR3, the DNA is TGTGCCAGCAGCTCGTACCAGCCAGGGACAGATACGCAGTATTTT. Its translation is CASSSYQPGTDTQYF.

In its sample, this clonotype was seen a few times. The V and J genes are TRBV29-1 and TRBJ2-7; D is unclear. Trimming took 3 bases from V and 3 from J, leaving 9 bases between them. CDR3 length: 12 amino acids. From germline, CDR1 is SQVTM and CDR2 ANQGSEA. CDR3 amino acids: CSVDGENYEQYF. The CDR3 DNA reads TGCAGCGTTGATGGGGAAAACTACGAGCAGTACTTC.

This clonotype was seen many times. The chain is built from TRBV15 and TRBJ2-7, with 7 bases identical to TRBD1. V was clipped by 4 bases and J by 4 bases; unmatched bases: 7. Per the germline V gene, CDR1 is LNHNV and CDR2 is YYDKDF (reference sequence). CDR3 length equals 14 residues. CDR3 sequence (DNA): TGTGCCACCAGCAACCGGGACAGAGGGTACGAGCAGTACTTC. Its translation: CATSNRDRGYEQYF.

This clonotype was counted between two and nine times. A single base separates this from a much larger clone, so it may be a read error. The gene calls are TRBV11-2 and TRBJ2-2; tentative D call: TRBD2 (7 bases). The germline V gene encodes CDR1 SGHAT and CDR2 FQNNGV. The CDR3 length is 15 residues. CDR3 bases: TGTGCCGGCAGCCGGGGGGCGACTAGGGCCGGGGAGCTGTTTTTT. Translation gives CAGSRGATRAGELFF.

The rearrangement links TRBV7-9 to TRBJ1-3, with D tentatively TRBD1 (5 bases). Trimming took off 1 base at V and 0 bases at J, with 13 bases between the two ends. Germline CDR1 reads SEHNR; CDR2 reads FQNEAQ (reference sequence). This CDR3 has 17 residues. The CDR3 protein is CASSLVNRFPSGNTIYF. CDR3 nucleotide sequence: TGTGCCAGCAGCTTAGTCAACAGGTTCCCCTCTGGAAACACCATATATTTT.

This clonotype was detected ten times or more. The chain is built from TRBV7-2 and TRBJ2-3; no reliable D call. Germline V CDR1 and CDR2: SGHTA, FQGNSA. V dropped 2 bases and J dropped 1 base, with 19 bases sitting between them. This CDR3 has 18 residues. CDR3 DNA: TGTGCCAGCAGCTTAACTATCGGTGTGGGTTTGGGCACAGATACGCAGTATTTT. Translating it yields CASSLTIGVGLGTDTQYF.

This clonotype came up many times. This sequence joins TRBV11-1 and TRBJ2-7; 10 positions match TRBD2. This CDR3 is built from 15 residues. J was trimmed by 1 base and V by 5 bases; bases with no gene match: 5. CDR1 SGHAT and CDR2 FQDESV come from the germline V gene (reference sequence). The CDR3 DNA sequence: TGTGCCAGCAGCATCGGGACTAGCGTATCCTACGAGCAGTACTTC. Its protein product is CASSIGTSVSYEQYF.

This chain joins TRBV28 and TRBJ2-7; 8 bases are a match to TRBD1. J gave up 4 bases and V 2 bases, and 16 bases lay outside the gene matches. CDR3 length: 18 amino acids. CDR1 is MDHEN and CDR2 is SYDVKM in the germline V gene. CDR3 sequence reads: CASSLGGGGTGFPYEQYF. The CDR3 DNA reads TGTGCCAGCAGTTTAGGGGGCGGAGGGACAGGTTTTCCGTACGAGCAGTACTTC.

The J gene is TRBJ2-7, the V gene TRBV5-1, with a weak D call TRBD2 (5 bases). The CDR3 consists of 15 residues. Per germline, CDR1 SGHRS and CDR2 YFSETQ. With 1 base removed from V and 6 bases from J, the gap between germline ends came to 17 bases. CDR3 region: CASSLCPDSTSEQYF. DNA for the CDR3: TGCGCCAGCAGCTTGTGTCCGGACTCGACCTCCGAGCAGTACTTC.

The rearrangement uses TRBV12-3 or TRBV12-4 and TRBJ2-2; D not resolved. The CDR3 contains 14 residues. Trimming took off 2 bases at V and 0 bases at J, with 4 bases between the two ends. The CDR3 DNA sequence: TGTGCCAGCAGTTTAACCCCGAACACCGGGGAGCTGTTTTTT. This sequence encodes CASSLTPNTGELFF.

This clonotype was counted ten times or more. In DNA, the CDR3 is TGCGCCAGCAGCGGACAGGGGGCAGACACTGAAGCTTTCTTT. Translation gives CASSGQGADTEAFF. The chain is built from TRBV5-1 and TRBJ1-1; TRBD1 matches 11 bases. This CDR3 spans 14 amino acids. V trimming: 4 bases; J trimming: 3 bases; junction bases outside the gene matches: 2. Per the germline V gene, CDR1 is SGHRS and CDR2 is YFSETQ.

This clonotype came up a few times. In DNA form, the CDR3 reads TGTGCCAGTAGTATTACAGGGTTTTTGGTGAACACCGGGGAGCTGTTTTTT. It is translated as CASSITGFLVNTGELFF. V and J are TRBV19 and TRBJ2-2, with D possibly being TRBD1 (6 bases). The CDR3 extends over 17 amino acids. With 3 bases removed from V and 1 base from J, the gap between germline ends came to 15 bases. Germline CDR1 LNHDA, CDR2 SQIVND (reference sequence).

The CDR3 here is CASSLSGGPRSGANVLTF. The CDR3 coding sequence is TGTGCCAGCAGCCTTTCCGGAGGGCCTCGCTCTGGGGCCAACGTCCTGACTTTC. V gene TRBV7-3 combines with J gene TRBJ2-6; D possibly corresponds to TRBD2 (6 bases). Trimming removed 5 bases from V and 0 bases from J, with 17 bases in between. This CDR3 region has 18 residues. Germline CDR1 SGHTA, CDR2 FQGTGA.

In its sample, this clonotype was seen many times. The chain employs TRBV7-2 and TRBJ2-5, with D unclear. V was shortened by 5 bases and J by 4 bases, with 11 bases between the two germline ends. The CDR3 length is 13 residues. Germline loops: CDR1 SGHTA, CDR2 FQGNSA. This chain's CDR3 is CASSPAGRETQYF. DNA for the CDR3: TGTGCCAGCAGCCCGGCAGGCCGAGAGACCCAGTACTTC. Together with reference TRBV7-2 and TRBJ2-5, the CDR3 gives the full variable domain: GAGVSQSPSNKVTEKGKDVELRCDPISGHTALYWYRQSLGQGLEFLIYFQGNSAPDKSGLPSDRFSAERTGGSVSTLTIQRTQQEDSAVYLCASSPAGRETQYFGPGTRLLVL.